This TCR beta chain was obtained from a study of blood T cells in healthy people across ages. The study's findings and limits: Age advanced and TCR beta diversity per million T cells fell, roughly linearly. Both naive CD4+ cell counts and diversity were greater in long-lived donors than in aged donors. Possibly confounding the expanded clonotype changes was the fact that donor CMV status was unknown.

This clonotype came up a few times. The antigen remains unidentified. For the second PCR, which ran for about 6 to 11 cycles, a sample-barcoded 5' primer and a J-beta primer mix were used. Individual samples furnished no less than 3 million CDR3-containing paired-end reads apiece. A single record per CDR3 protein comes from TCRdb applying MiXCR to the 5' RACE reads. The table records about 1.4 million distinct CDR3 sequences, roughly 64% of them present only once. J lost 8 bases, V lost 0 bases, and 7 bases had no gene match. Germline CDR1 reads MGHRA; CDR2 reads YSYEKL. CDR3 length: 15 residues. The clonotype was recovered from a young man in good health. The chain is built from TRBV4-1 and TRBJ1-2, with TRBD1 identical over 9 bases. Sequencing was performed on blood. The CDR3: CASSQDQDRGRGYTF. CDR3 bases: TGCGCCAGCAGCCAAGATCAGGACAGGGGTCGGGGCTACACCTTC.